This TCR beta chain was sequenced for a study of early T cells in non-severe SARS-CoV-2 infection. Study information: Sequenced bulk RNA came from whole blood that was unsorted, and chains were unpaired.

Regarding the study as a whole: The matching step, a VDJdb search, favored anti-spike CD8 responses and missed private and CD4 specificities.

This clonotype was recorded many times. Its antigen is unknown. Individual cDNA molecules each received unique molecular identifiers attached to them. Each CDR3 protein is one row after TCRdb ran MiXCR on the 5' RACE reads. The table lists tens of thousands of distinct CDR3 sequences, around 11% of them singletons, with about 2.5% in the top ten. Trimming cost V 5 bases and J 7 bases; bases outside gene matches: 12. The CDR3 runs 16 residues. In germline, CDR1 is KGHDR, CDR2 SFDVKD. This specimen consisted of whole blood, obtained at baseline. This sequence joins TRBV24-1 and TRBJ2-1; TRBD1 agrees at 8 bases. This receptor was obtained from an adult who was a healthcare worker with PCR-confirmed SARS-CoV-2 infection or an uninfected control (not recorded which). The CDR3 DNA reads as TGTGCCACCAGTGCCCCGAACAGGGGGATAATGAATGAGCAGTTCTTC. Protein: CATSAPNRGIMNEQFF.